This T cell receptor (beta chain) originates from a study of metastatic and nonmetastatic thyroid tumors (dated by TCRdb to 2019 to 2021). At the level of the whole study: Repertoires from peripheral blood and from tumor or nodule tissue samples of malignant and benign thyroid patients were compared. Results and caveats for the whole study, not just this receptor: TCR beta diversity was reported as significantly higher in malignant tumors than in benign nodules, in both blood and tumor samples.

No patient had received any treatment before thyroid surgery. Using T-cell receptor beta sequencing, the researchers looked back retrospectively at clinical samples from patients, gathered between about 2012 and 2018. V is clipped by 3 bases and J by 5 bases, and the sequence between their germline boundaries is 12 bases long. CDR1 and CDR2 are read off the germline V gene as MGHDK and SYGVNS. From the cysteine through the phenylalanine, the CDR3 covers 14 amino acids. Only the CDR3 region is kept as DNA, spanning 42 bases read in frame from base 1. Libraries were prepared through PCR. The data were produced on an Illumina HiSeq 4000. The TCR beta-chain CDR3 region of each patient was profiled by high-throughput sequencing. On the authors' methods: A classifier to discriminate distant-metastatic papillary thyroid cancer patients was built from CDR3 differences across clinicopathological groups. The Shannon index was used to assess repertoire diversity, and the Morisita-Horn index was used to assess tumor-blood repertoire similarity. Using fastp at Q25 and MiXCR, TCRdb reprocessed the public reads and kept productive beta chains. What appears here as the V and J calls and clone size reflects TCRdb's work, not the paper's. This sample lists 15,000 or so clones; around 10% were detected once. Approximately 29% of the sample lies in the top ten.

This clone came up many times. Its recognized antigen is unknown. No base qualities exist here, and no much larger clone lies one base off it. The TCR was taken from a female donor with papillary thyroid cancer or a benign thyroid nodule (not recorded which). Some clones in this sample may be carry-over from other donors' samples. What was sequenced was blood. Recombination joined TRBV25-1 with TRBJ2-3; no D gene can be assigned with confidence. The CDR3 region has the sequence CASSDPTPGDTQYF. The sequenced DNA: TGTGCCAGCAGTGACCCCACGCCAGGAGATACGCAGTATTTT.